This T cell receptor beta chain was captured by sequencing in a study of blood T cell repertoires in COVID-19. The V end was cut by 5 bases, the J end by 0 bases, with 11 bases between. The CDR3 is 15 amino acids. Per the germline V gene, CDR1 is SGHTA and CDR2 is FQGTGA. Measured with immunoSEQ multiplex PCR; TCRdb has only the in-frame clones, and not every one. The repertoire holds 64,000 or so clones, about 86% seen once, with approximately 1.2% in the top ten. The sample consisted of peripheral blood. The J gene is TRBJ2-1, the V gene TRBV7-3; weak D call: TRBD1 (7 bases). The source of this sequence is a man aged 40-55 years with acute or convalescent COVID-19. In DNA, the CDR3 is TGTGCCAGCAGCCCAGGGGGGAGCTCCTACAATGAGCAGTTCTTC. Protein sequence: CASSPGGSSYNEQFF.